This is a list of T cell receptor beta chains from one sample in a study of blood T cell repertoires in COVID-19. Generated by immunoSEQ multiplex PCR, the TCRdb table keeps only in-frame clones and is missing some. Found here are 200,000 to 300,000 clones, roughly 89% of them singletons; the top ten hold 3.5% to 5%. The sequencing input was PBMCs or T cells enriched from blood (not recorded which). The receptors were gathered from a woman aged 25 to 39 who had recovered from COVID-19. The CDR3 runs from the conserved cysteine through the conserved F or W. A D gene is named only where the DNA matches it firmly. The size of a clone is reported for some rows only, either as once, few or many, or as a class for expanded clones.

CDR3aa: CASSIKGGRTNEQFF
CDR3nt: TGTGCCAGTAGTATTAAAGGGGGCCGAACCAATGAGCAGTTCTTC
d_gene: TRBD1
abundance: -
v_gene: TRBV19
j_gene: TRBJ2-1

CDR3aa: CASETGGGYGYTF
CDR3nt: TGTGCCAGCGAGACAGGCGGTGGCTATGGCTACACCTTC
d_gene: -
abundance: -
v_gene: TRBV12-3/TRBV12-4
j_gene: TRBJ1-2

CDR3aa: CASRSQGFTEAFF
CDR3nt: TGTGCCAGCAGATCACAGGGATTCACTGAAGCTTTCTTT
d_gene: -
abundance: -
v_gene: TRBV12-3/TRBV12-4
j_gene: TRBJ1-1

CDR3aa: CATSRPGSTHNEQFF
CDR3nt: TGTGCCACCAGCAGACCCGGGAGTACCCACAATGAGCAGTTCTTC
d_gene: -
abundance: -
v_gene: TRBV15
j_gene: TRBJ2-1

CDR3aa: CASSEAQGSYNEQFF
CDR3nt: TGTGCCAGCAGTGAAGCGCAGGGCTCCTACAATGAGCAGTTCTTC
d_gene: -
abundance: few
v_gene: TRBV6-1
j_gene: TRBJ2-1

CDR3aa: CASSPLAGRPHQFF
CDR3nt: TGTGCCAGCAGCCCCCTAGCGGGACGGCCCCACCAGTTCTTC
d_gene: TRBD2
abundance: -
v_gene: TRBV11-2
j_gene: TRBJ2-1

CDR3aa: CASSLTYLGTGGQPQHF
CDR3nt: TGTGCCAGCAGTTTAACGTATCTGGGGACAGGGGGTCAGCCCCAGCATTTT
d_gene: TRBD1
abundance: -
v_gene: TRBV28
j_gene: TRBJ1-5

CDR3aa: CASSSSTSYNEQFF
CDR3nt: TGTGCCAGCAGCTCGTCGACTAGTTACAATGAGCAGTTCTTC
d_gene: -
abundance: -
v_gene: TRBV11-2
j_gene: TRBJ2-1

CDR3aa: CAWSRDYNQPQHF
CDR3nt: TGTGCCTGGAGCCGGGACTACAATCAGCCCCAGCATTTT
d_gene: -
abundance: -
v_gene: TRBV30
j_gene: TRBJ1-5

CDR3aa: CASSPGLAPMANTGELFF
CDR3nt: TGTGCCAGCAGCCCTGGACTAGCGCCTATGGCGAACACCGGGGAGCTGTTTTTT
d_gene: TRBD2
abundance: -
v_gene: TRBV7-3
j_gene: TRBJ2-2

CDR3aa: CSARGAGYEQYF
CDR3nt: TGCAGCGCCCGGGGGGCCGGCTACGAGCAGTACTTC
d_gene: -
abundance: few
v_gene: TRBV29-1
j_gene: TRBJ2-7

CDR3aa: CASSYRGNTEAFF
CDR3nt: TGTGCCAGCAGTTACCGGGGGAACACTGAAGCTTTCTTT
d_gene: -
abundance: -
v_gene: TRBV6-5
j_gene: TRBJ1-1

CDR3aa: CASSLTSGTTDTQYF
CDR3nt: TGTGCCAGCAGCTTGACTAGCGGGACCACAGATACGCAGTATTTT
d_gene: TRBD2
abundance: -
v_gene: TRBV11-3
j_gene: TRBJ2-3

CDR3aa: CASSDRAPPYGYTF
CDR3nt: TGTGCCAGCAGCGACAGGGCCCCCCCCTATGGCTACACCTTC
d_gene: TRBD1
abundance: -
v_gene: TRBV6-2/TRBV6-3
j_gene: TRBJ1-2

CDR3aa: CASSQGGQGTGELFF
CDR3nt: TGTGCCAGCAGCCAAGGGGGACAGGGTACCGGGGAGCTGTTTTTT
d_gene: TRBD1
abundance: -
v_gene: TRBV11-2
j_gene: TRBJ2-2

CDR3aa: CASSPNEETQYF
CDR3nt: TGTGCCAGCAGCCCCAACGAGGAGACCCAGTACTTC
d_gene: -
abundance: -
v_gene: TRBV11-2
j_gene: TRBJ2-5

CDR3aa: CASSVRQGETEAFF
CDR3nt: TGTGCCAGCAGTGTCCGACAGGGGGAGACTGAAGCTTTCTTT
d_gene: TRBD1
abundance: -
v_gene: TRBV28
j_gene: TRBJ1-1

CDR3aa: CASSLEYSGNTIYF
CDR3nt: TGTGCCAGCAGCTTAGAGTACTCTGGAAACACCATATATTTT
d_gene: -
abundance: -
v_gene: TRBV6-5
j_gene: TRBJ1-3

CDR3aa: CASSPTGGNTGELFF
CDR3nt: TGTGCCAGCAGCCCCACGGGAGGGAACACCGGGGAGCTGTTTTTT
d_gene: TRBD2
abundance: -
v_gene: TRBV9
j_gene: TRBJ2-2

CDR3aa: CAWSRINYGYTF
CDR3nt: TGTGCCTGGAGCAGGATAAACTATGGCTACACCTTC
d_gene: -
abundance: -
v_gene: TRBV30
j_gene: TRBJ1-2

CDR3aa: CASSGLAGNNEQFF
CDR3nt: TGTGCCAGCAGCGGACTAGCGGGGAACAATGAGCAGTTCTTC
d_gene: TRBD2
abundance: -
v_gene: TRBV9
j_gene: TRBJ2-1

CDR3aa: CASSLLPYEQYF
CDR3nt: TGTGCCAGCAGTCTCCTACCCTACGAGCAGTACTTC
d_gene: -
abundance: -
v_gene: TRBV12-3/TRBV12-4
j_gene: TRBJ2-7

CDR3aa: CASSHPSGQEAFF
CDR3nt: TGCGCCAGCAGCCATCCCAGCGGGCAGGAAGCTTTCTTT
d_gene: -
abundance: -
v_gene: TRBV4-3
j_gene: TRBJ1-1

CDR3aa: CASSELSGGDEKLFF
CDR3nt: TGTGCCAGCAGTGAACTTTCGGGCGGGGATGAAAAACTGTTTTTT
d_gene: -
abundance: few
v_gene: TRBV2
j_gene: TRBJ1-4

CDR3aa: CASSLRVAGGYEQYF
CDR3nt: TGTGCCAGCAGCTTAAGAGTAGCGGGAGGCTACGAGCAGTACTTC
d_gene: TRBD2
abundance: -
v_gene: TRBV11-2
j_gene: TRBJ2-7

CDR3aa: CASSPLDRAVQPQHF
CDR3nt: TGTGCCAGCTCACCCCTCGACAGGGCGGTTCAGCCCCAGCATTTT
d_gene: TRBD1
abundance: -
v_gene: TRBV18
j_gene: TRBJ1-5

CDR3aa: CASSLGGNGIQYF
CDR3nt: TGTGCCAGCAGCCTCGGCGGCAACGGCATTCAGTACTTC
d_gene: -
abundance: few
v_gene: TRBV3-1/TRBV3-2
j_gene: TRBJ2-4

CDR3aa: CASSLGGGSYGYTF
CDR3nt: TGTGCCAGCAGCTTGGGCGGGGGGAGCTATGGCTACACCTTC
d_gene: -
abundance: -
v_gene: TRBV7-9
j_gene: TRBJ1-2